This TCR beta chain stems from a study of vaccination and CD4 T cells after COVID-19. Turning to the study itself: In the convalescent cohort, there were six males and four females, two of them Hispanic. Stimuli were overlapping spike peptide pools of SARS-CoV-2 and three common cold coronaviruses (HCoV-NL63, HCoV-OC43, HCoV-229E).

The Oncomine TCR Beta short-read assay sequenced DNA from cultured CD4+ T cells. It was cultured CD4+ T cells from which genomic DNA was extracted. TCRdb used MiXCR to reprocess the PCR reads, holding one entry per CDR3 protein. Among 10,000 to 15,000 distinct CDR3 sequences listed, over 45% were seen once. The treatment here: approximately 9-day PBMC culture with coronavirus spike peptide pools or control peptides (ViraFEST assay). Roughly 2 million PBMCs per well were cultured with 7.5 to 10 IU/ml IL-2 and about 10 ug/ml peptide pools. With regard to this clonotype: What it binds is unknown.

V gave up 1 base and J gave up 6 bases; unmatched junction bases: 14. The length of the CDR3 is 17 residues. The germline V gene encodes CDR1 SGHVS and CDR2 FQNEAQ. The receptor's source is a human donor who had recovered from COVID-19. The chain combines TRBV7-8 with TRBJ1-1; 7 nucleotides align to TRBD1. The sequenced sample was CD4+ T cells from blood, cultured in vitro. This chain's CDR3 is CASSLGPDRRILAEAFF. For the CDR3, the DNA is TGTGCCAGCAGCTTAGGACCGGACAGGAGGATTCTCGCTGAAGCTTTCTTT.